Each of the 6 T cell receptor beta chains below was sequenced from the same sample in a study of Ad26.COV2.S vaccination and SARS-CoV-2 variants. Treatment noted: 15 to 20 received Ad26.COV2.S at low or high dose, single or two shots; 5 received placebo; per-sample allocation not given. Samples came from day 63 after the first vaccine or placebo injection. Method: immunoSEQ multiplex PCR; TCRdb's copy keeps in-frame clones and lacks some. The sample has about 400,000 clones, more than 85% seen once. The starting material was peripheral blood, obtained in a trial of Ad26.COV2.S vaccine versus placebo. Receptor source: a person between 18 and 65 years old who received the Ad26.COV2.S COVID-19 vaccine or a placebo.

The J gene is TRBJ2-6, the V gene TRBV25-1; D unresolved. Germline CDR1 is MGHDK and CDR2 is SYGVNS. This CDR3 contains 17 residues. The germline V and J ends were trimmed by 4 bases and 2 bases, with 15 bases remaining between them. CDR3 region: CASSVGRTDAGANVLTF. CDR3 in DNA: TGTGCCAGCAGTGTGGGCAGAACCGATGCTGGGGCCAACGTCCTGACTTTC.

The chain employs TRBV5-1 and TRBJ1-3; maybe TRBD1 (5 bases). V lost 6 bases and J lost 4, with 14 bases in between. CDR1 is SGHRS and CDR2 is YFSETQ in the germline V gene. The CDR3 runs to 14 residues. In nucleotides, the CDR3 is TGCGCCAGCAAATCGCAGGGATCCGGAAACACCATATATTTT. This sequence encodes CASKSQGSGNTIYF.

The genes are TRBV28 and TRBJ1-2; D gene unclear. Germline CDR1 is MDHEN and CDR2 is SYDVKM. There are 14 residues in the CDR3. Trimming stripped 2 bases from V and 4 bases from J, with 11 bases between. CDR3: CASSLVGLVYGYTF. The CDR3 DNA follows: TGTGCCAGCAGTTTAGTAGGCCTCGTCTATGGCTACACCTTC.

This CDR3 reads CASSSGSDTGELFF. The CDR3 nucleotides read TGTGCCAGCAGCTCTGGGTCTGACACCGGGGAGCTGTTTTTT. This chain joins TRBV3-1 (or the pseudogene TRBV3-2) and TRBJ2-2; unclear D gene. V lost 5 bases and J lost 3, with 10 bases in between. Per the germline V gene, CDR1 is LGHDT and CDR2 is YNNKEL (reference sequence). The CDR3 extends over 14 amino acids.

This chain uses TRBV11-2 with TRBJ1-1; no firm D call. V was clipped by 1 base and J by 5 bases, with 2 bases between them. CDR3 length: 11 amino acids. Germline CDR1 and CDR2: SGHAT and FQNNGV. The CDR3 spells CASSLVTEAFF. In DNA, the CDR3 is TGTGCCAGCAGCTTAGTTACTGAAGCTTTCTTT.

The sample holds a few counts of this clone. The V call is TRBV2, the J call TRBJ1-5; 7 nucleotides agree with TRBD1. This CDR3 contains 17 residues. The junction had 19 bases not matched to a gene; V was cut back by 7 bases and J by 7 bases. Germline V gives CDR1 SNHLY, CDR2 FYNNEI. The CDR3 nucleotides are TGTGCCAGCACCCCAAGGGCAGGGGGTCTCCACGGGCAGCCCCAGCATTTT. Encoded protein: CASTPRAGGLHGQPQHF. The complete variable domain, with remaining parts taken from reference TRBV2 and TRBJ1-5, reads EPEVTQTPSHQVTQMGQEVILRCVPISNHLYFYWYRQILGQKVEFLVSFYNNEISEKSEIFDDQFSVERPDGSNFTLKIRSTKLEDSAMYFCASTPRAGGLHGQPQHFGDGTRLSIL.